These 18 T cell receptor beta chains were sequenced from one sample in a study of lymphopenia after photon versus proton radiotherapy. TCRdb's table, derived via immunoSEQ multiplex PCR, lists solely in-frame clones and lacks some. This table holds roughly 64,000 clones, approximately 86% found once. The source material was peripheral blood, sampled from a patient treated with proton-based radiotherapy. The receptor set was obtained from a man older than 75 with esophageal cancer.

Comment on this clone: An end of the junction differs from the germline gene, which may be a read error. The CDR3 loop is CASSSGTSGVGTYEQYF. The CDR3 DNA follows: TGTGCTAGCAGCTCCGGGACTAGCGGGGTAGGGACCTACGAGCAGTACTTC. The chain couples TRBV7-7 to TRBJ2-7; 13 bases line up with TRBD2. CDR1 and CDR2 (germline): SSHAT, FNYEAQ (reference sequence). The length of the CDR3 is 17 residues.

The chain is built from TRBV6-5 and TRBJ2-3; 9 bases map to TRBD1. The CDR3 length is 15 residues. The junction had 5 bases not matched to a gene; V was cut back by 2 bases and J by 5 bases. Germline assignment: CDR1 MNHEY and CDR2 SVGAGI. For the CDR3, the DNA is TGTGCCAGCAGTTACGTGACAGGGGGAGGAGATACGCAGTATTTT. As protein: CASSYVTGGGDTQYF.

About this clone itself: A read error may account for a junction end that differs from germline. The chain is built from TRBV7-7 and TRBJ2-5, with 7 bases matching TRBD1. The CDR3 spans 15 residues. Germline-derived CDR1 and CDR2 are SSHAT and FNYEAQ (reference sequence). Here the CDR3 reads CASSTRQGSAETQYF. CDR3 DNA: TGTGCTAGCAGCACCCGACAGGGTAGCGCGGAGACCCAGTACTTC.

V gene TRBV19 combines with J gene TRBJ2-5; 7 bases agree with TRBD1. The germline V gene has CDR1 LNHDA and CDR2 SQIVND (reference sequence). This CDR3 contains 15 residues. Unmatched junction bases numbered 11, after V lost 5 bases and J lost 5 bases. DNA of the CDR3: TGTGCCAGTAGTGATGGGCACAGGGGTCGGGAGACCCAGTACTTC. This translates into CASSDGHRGRETQYF.

CDR3 residues: CASSLDPDTEAFF. The CDR3 DNA sequence: TGTGCCAGCAGCTTAGATCCGGACACTGAAGCTTTCTTT. The rearrangement uses TRBV11-3 and TRBJ1-1; no clear D. CDR1 and CDR2 (germline): SGHNT, YENEEA. The CDR3 covers 13 residues. V was clipped by 0 bases and J by 3 bases, with 5 bases between them.

CDR3 protein: CASSLARVLGDYNEQFF. Here the CDR3 DNA reads TGTGCCAGCAGCTTAGCCCGGGTACTGGGGGACTACAATGAGCAGTTCTTC. The rearrangement uses TRBV7-8 and TRBJ2-1; D is possibly TRBD1 or TRBD2 (5 bases each). The germline gives CDR1 SGHVS, CDR2 FQNEAQ. V lost 0 bases and J lost 3, with 15 bases in between. The CDR3 has 17 amino acids. The whole variable domain, filled in from reference TRBV7-8 and TRBJ2-1, reads GAGVSQSPRYKVAKRGQDVALRCDPISGHVSLFWYQQALGQGPEFLTYFQNEAQLDKSGLPSDRFFAERPEGSVSTLKIQRTQQEDSAVYLCASSLARVLGDYNEQFFGPGTRLTVL.

This clone was counted between two and nine times. The V gene is TRBV11-2, the J gene TRBJ2-2; no reliable D call. The CDR3 is made up of 12 amino acids. The V gene's germline CDR1 is SGHAT and CDR2 FQNNGV. With 5 bases removed from V and 1 base from J, the gap between germline ends came to 2 bases. The DNA for the CDR3 is TGTGCCAGCAGCCAGAACACCGGGGAGCTGTTTTTT. Amino acid sequence: CASSQNTGELFF.

The V and J genes are TRBV30 and TRBJ1-5; D is uncertain. Per germline, CDR1 GTSNPN and CDR2 SVGIG (reference sequence). The CDR3 totals 13 residues. V shed 2 bases and J shed 0 bases, with 5 bases lying between them. CDR3 sequence: CAWSPSSNQPQHF. In DNA form, the CDR3 reads TGTGCCTGGAGTCCCTCTAGCAATCAGCCCCAGCATTTT.

V and J are TRBV25-1 and TRBJ1-1, with 8 bases that match TRBD1. The CDR3 length is 14 residues. The V and J ends lost 6 bases and 1 base, in that order; junction bases with no gene match: 4. From germline, CDR1 is MGHDK and CDR2 SYGVNS. Written as DNA, the CDR3 is TGTGCCAGCAGGGGGGGGACAGGGAACACTGAAGCTTTCTTT. It encodes CASRGGTGNTEAFF.

The chain uses TRBV7-9 and TRBJ1-4; no clear D gene. The V end was cut by 1 base, the J end by 6 bases, with 6 bases between. CDR1 SEHNR and CDR2 FQNEAQ come from the germline V gene (reference sequence). The CDR3 has 13 amino acids. The CDR3 region has the DNA TGTGCCAGCAGCTTAGGGACTTATGAAAAACTGTTTTTT. As protein: CASSLGTYEKLFF.

The V call is TRBV9, the J call TRBJ2-2; TRBD2 might be the D (6 bases). V lost 4 bases, J lost 1 base, and 11 bases lay in between. The CDR3 loop spans 15 amino acids. Germline CDR1 is SGDLS and CDR2 is YYNGEE. The CDR3 spells CASSTLSGNTGELFF. CDR3 DNA sequence: TGTGCCAGCAGCACCCTTAGCGGGAACACCGGGGAGCTGTTTTTT.

The rearrangement uses TRBV7-8 and TRBJ1-2; 7 bases agree with TRBD1. The CDR3 loop spans 14 amino acids. Germline loops: CDR1 SGHVS, CDR2 FQNEAQ. V was clipped by 1 base and J by 4 bases; unmatched bases: 3. CDR3 sequence: CASSLGRGVYGYTF. As DNA, the CDR3 is TGTGCCAGCAGCTTAGGCAGGGGGGTCTATGGCTACACCTTC.

The chain carries TRBV2 and TRBJ1-6; D is possibly TRBD1 (5 bases). The V gene lost 6 bases and the J gene lost 4 bases, with 16 bases spanning the gap. CDR3 length: 16 residues. Germline assignment: CDR1 SNHLY and CDR2 FYNNEI. The CDR3 DNA sequence: TGTGCCAGCAGCCCCGGGGCAGCCCAGTATAATTCACCCCTCCACTTT. Translating it yields CASSPGAAQYNSPLHF. The variable domain in full, with the rest retrieved from reference TRBV2 and TRBJ1-6, is EPEVTQTPSHQVTQMGQEVILRCVPISNHLYFYWYRQILGQKVEFLVSFYNNEISEKSEIFDDQFSVERPDGSNFTLKIRSTKLEDSAMYFCASSPGAAQYNSPLHFGNGTRLTVT.

This chain links TRBV2 with TRBJ2-3, with D perhaps matching TRBD2 (5 bases). Trimming took off 0 bases at V and 4 bases at J, with 14 bases between the two ends. The germline V gene has CDR1 SNHLY and CDR2 FYNNEI. The CDR3 consists of 16 residues. In DNA form, the CDR3 reads TGTGCCAGCAGTGAAGCGAATCGTGTCGGGGCAGATACGCAGTATTTT. As protein: CASSEANRVGADTQYF.

This clone was seen a few times. The rearrangement joins TRBV7-2 to TRBJ1-2; weak D call: TRBD1 (5 bases). The germline V gene encodes CDR1 SGHTA and CDR2 FQGNSA. The V end was cut by 5 bases, the J end by 0 bases, with 10 bases between. The CDR3 runs to 14 residues. The CDR3 protein is CASSRDGANYGYTF. CDR3 sequence (DNA): TGTGCCAGCAGCAGGGACGGAGCTAACTATGGCTACACCTTC.

The chain employs TRBV6-5 and TRBJ2-7; TRBD1 might be the D (5 bases). The CDR3 runs 12 residues. Germline values: CDR1 MNHEY, CDR2 SVGAGI. V lost 6 bases to trimming and J lost 0 bases, with 6 bases between them. The CDR3 spells CASRDTSYEQYF. The CDR3 DNA follows: TGTGCCAGCAGGGACACCTCCTACGAGCAGTACTTC.

The chain employs TRBV11-2 and TRBJ2-1, with D unresolved. The V gene lost 4 bases and the J gene lost 5 bases, with 6 bases spanning the gap. Germline V lookup: CDR1 SGHAT, CDR2 FQNNGV. This CDR3 has 12 amino acids. In DNA, the CDR3 is TGTGCCAGCAGCTCCAGCCACAATGAGCAGTTCTTC. Translating it yields CASSSSHNEQFF.

This rearrangement joins TRBV4-3 to TRBJ2-7; no firm D call. The CDR3 is 13 residues long. V gave up 1 base and J gave up 1 base, with 5 bases separating them. Germline CDR1 LGHNA, CDR2 YSLEER. The CDR3 region is CASSQGRSYEQYF. CDR3 coding DNA: TGCGCCAGCAGCCAAGGCCGTTCCTACGAGCAGTACTTC.